One and the same sample provided the 25 T cell receptor beta chains below, sequenced in a study of T cell clones after liver transplantation. Assay used: immunoSEQ multiplex PCR; TCRdb lists only in-frame clones, some missing. This table has around 80,000 clones, 65% to 85% appearing once. Specimen: CD4+ T cells from blood, collected 45 to 47 months after liver transplant. The receptors originated from a human patient who received a liver transplant. Some T cells may be provided by the graft donor.

The CDR3 DNA reads as TGTGCCAGCAGTTCCCACCCCGGTACGAGCGGGAGAAGTTTCCATACGCAGTATTTT. As protein: CASSSHPGTSGRSFHTQYF. This chain links TRBV27 with TRBJ2-3; TRBD2 matches 8 bases. Germline trimming cut 4 bases from V and 7 bases from J; bases unmatched to any gene: 22. CDR3 length: 19 amino acids. Germline V lookup: CDR1 MNHEY, CDR2 SMNVEV (reference sequence).

V and J are TRBV29-1 and TRBJ2-2; 11 nucleotides align to TRBD1. The CDR3 extends over 14 amino acids. Germline CDR1 is SQVTM and CDR2 is ANQGSEA. Losses at the gene ends were 6 bases for V and 6 bases for J; bases not matched to a gene: 6. The CDR3, as DNA: TGCAGCGTGACCGGGACAGGGGGAGCCGGGGAGCTGTTTTTT. Translating gives CSVTGTGGAGELFF.

This clone was recorded once. The chain employs TRBV14 and TRBJ2-7; D is unresolved. Germline CDR1 and CDR2: SGHDN and FVKESK. Trimming shortened V by 5 bases and J by 3 bases, and 14 bases separated the two germline ends. The CDR3 is 14 residues long. The CDR3 spells CASSEGTPYYEQYF. The CDR3 region has the DNA TGTGCCAGCAGCGAAGGAACCCCGTACTACGAGCAGTACTTC.

A word on this clone: Other DNA sequences within the sample encode an identical CDR3. CDR3 sequence: CASILTGNTGELFF. In DNA, the CDR3 is TGTGCCAGCATATTGACAGGGAACACCGGGGAGCTGTTTTTT. The chain uses TRBV6-1 and TRBJ2-2, with D possibly TRBD1 on 6 matching bases. The CDR3 sequence is 14 residues long. CDR1 is MNHNS, CDR2 SASEGT, per germline. The V and J ends lost 7 bases and 1 base respectively, with 10 bases between them.

This chain joins TRBV28 and TRBJ1-2; D might be TRBD1 (5 bases). CDR3 length equals 14 residues. The germline gives CDR1 MDHEN, CDR2 SYDVKM. The germline V and J ends were trimmed by 1 base and 7 bases, with 13 bases remaining between them. As DNA, the CDR3 is TGTGCCAGCAGTTTATTGGCCAGGGTTGGTGGCTACACCTTC. Protein: CASSLLARVGGYTF.

In its sample, this clone was seen once. The chain employs TRBV6-5 and TRBJ1-1; D remains ambiguous. The V and J ends lost 0 bases and 5 bases respectively, with 10 bases between them. CDR3 length equals 14 residues. Germline CDR1 and CDR2: MNHEY and SVGAGI. CDR3 in DNA: TGTGCCAGCAGTTACTCGGCCCGGAGGACTGAAGCTTTCTTT. This encodes CASSYSARRTEAFF.

This clone showed up just a few times. This chain links TRBV18 with TRBJ1-3; no definite D call. This CDR3 has 16 amino acids. Per the germline V gene, CDR1 is KGHSH and CDR2 is LQKENI. V lost 3 bases to trimming and J lost 0 bases, with 12 bases between them. The CDR3 coding sequence is TGTGCCAGCTCACCCCCCTCATTCCTCTCTGGAAACACCATATATTTT. This translates into CASSPPSFLSGNTIYF. The variable domain in full, completed from reference TRBV18 and TRBJ1-3, reads NAGVMQNPRHLVRRRGQEARLRCSPMKGHSHVYWYRQLPEEGLKFMVYLQKENIIDESGMPKERFSAEFPKEGPSILRIQQVVRGDSAAYFCASSPPSFLSGNTIYFGEGSWLTVV.

This rearrangement joins TRBV5-4 to TRBJ2-3; weak D call: TRBD2 (6 bases). Trimming stripped 4 bases from V and 8 bases from J, with 11 bases between. Per germline, CDR1 SGHNT and CDR2 YYREEE (reference sequence). This CDR3 contains 12 residues. The CDR3 DNA is TGTGCCAGCAGCATGACTAGTGGTACGCAGTATTTT. It codes for CASSMTSGTQYF.

The V gene is TRBV10-3, the J gene TRBJ2-1; 10 bases align to TRBD1. There are 15 residues in the CDR3. The germline V gene encodes CDR1 ENHRY and CDR2 SYGVKD. The V and J ends lost 3 bases and 4 bases, in that order; junction bases with no gene match: 3. The CDR3 DNA reads as TGTGCCATCAGTGATGGGACAGGGGAATACAATGAGCAGTTCTTC. This gives the protein CAISDGTGEYNEQFF.

The chain has TRBV5-1 and TRBJ2-1, with D hard to call. This CDR3 is built from 16 residues. Germline CDR1 reads SGHRS; CDR2 reads YFSETQ. V gave up 4 bases and J gave up 4 bases, with 18 bases separating them. CDR3 loop: CASSPDEALGYNEQFF. The CDR3 DNA follows: TGCGCCAGCAGCCCTGATGAAGCTCTAGGATACAATGAGCAGTTCTTC.

V gene TRBV18 combines with J gene TRBJ1-2, with no clear D. CDR1 is KGHSH and CDR2 is LQKENI in the germline V gene. Between the trimmed V and J ends, which lost 3 bases and 6 bases, there was a span of 5 bases. CDR3 length: 11 residues. The CDR3 sequence is CASSPGNGYTF. CDR3 nucleotide sequence: TGTGCCAGCTCACCGGGGAATGGCTACACCTTC.

This sequence joins TRBV28 and TRBJ1-2, with 8 bases fitting TRBD1. Germline V gene lookup returns CDR1 MDHEN and CDR2 SYDVKM. This CDR3 spans 15 amino acids. With V trimmed by 5 bases and J by 3 bases, 8 bases remained unmatched. The CDR3 protein is CASSPPDRADYGYTF. CDR3 in DNA: TGTGCCAGCAGTCCCCCGGACAGGGCGGACTATGGCTACACCTTC.

The V gene is TRBV28, the J gene TRBJ1-1, with D unresolved. The CDR3 has 12 residues. Germline CDR1 MDHEN, CDR2 SYDVKM. The V end lost 2 bases, the J end lost 8 bases, and 9 bases lay between the germline ends. The DNA of the CDR3 is TGTGCCAGCAGTTTACTTTTCGGAGAAGCTTTCTTT. Its protein product is CASSLLFGEAFF.

This clone came up a few times. This rearrangement joins TRBV29-1 to TRBJ2-5; D assignment may be TRBD1 or TRBD2 (5 bases each). V dropped 4 bases and J dropped 2 bases, with 17 bases sitting between them. This CDR3 has 15 residues. Germline-derived CDR1 and CDR2 are SQVTM and ANQGSEA. The DNA for the CDR3 is TGCAGCGTTGTTGGGGGTGGGGCTACGCAAGAGACCCAGTACTTC. This encodes CSVVGGGATQETQYF.

This clone was seen a single time. The chain combines TRBV19 with TRBJ2-1; D may be TRBD1 or TRBD2 (5 bases each). Germline CDR1 and CDR2: LNHDA and SQIVND (reference sequence). The V end lost 6 bases, the J end lost 6 bases, and 15 bases lay between the germline ends. The CDR3 loop spans 14 amino acids. The CDR3 DNA follows: TGTGCCAGTAGGACCGGGACCTCCGTCAATGAGCAGTTCTTC. It specifies CASRTGTSVNEQFF.

The rearrangement joins TRBV23-1 to TRBJ2-7; a weak D match, TRBD1 (6 bases). TRBV23-1 is annotated as an ORF whose role is uncertain. The V end was cut by 3 bases, the J end by 3 bases, with 18 bases between. CDR3 length: 16 amino acids. In DNA, the CDR3 is TGCGCCAGCAGTCACCCGCCTTCCCGGGACAACTACGAGCAGTACTTC. It translates to CASSHPPSRDNYEQYF.

This clone was detected once. The chain has TRBV9 and TRBJ2-1; D unclear. Trimming shortened V by 0 bases and J by 4 bases, and 14 bases separated the two germline ends. The CDR3 covers 16 residues. CDR1 is SGDLS, CDR2 YYNGEE, per germline. CDR3 residues: CASSVDPAPSYNEQFF. CDR3 in DNA: TGTGCCAGCAGCGTAGACCCAGCGCCCAGTTACAATGAGCAGTTCTTC.

This chain uses TRBV7-9 with TRBJ2-2; a weak D match, TRBD1 (6 bases). The CDR3 consists of 11 residues. Germline V lookup: CDR1 SEHNR, CDR2 FQNEAQ (reference sequence). Trimming left V 11 bases short and J 10 bases short, with 14 bases between. The CDR3 spells CAFRGTVELFF. CDR3 nucleotide sequence: TGTGCCTTCAGGGGCACGGTGGAGCTGTTTTTT.

The J gene is TRBJ1-3, the V gene TRBV29-1; TRBD1 is a possible D gene (6 bases). This CDR3 region has 13 residues. Between the trimmed V and J ends, which lost 7 bases and 4 bases, there was a span of 14 bases. Germline V gives CDR1 SQVTM, CDR2 ANQGSEA. Here the CDR3 DNA reads TGCAGCGCCTTCGACAGGTTCGGAAACACCATATATTTT. Its protein product is CSAFDRFGNTIYF.

The chain couples TRBV7-9 to TRBJ2-5; D may be TRBD1 (6 bases). Trimming took off 5 bases at V and 4 bases at J, with 11 bases between the two ends. This CDR3 contains 13 residues. Germline V gives CDR1 SEHNR, CDR2 FQNEAQ (reference sequence). The CDR3: CASSQQGRETQYF. CDR3 DNA sequence: TGTGCCAGCAGCCAACAGGGTAGAGAGACCCAGTACTTC.

V usage is TRBV7-2 and J usage is TRBJ2-3; 14 bases agree with TRBD2. Germline V gives CDR1 SGHTA, CDR2 FQGNSA. J gave up 2 bases and V 5 bases, and 6 bases lay outside the gene matches. This CDR3 is 17 amino acids long. As DNA, the CDR3 is TGTGCCAGCAGCCGACTAGCGGGAGGGGCCCCCACAGATACGCAGTATTTT. Its protein is CASSRLAGGAPTDTQYF.

This chain joins TRBV28 and TRBJ1-1; D is possibly TRBD1 (6 bases). Between the trimmed V and J ends, which lost 2 bases and 1 base, there was a span of 8 bases. The CDR3 is 14 amino acids. Germline values: CDR1 MDHEN, CDR2 SYDVKM. Here the CDR3 DNA reads TGTGCCAGCAGTTTAGGGGGCCCGAACACTGAAGCTTTCTTT. This codes for CASSLGGPNTEAFF.

This rearrangement joins TRBV28 to TRBJ1-2; D remains unclear. In germline, CDR1 is MDHEN, CDR2 SYDVKM. The CDR3 extends over 12 amino acids. V was pared by 10 bases and J by 4 bases, with 13 bases between. The CDR3 protein is CATRKRGYGYTF. CDR3 in DNA: TGTGCCACCCGGAAGCGGGGCTATGGCTACACCTTC.

The chain carries TRBV6-5 and TRBJ1-3; the D is unclear. V was pared by 5 bases and J by 0 bases, with 11 bases between. The germline gives CDR1 MNHEY, CDR2 SVGAGI. The CDR3 runs to 15 residues. The CDR3 DNA sequence: TGTGCCAGCAGTCGAAACGAAGGCTCTGGAAACACCATATATTTT. This sequence encodes CASSRNEGSGNTIYF.

A few counts support this clone. The chain uses TRBV6-6 and TRBJ2-3; D is ambiguous. V was clipped by 0 bases and J by 6 bases, with 10 bases between them. Germline assignment: CDR1 MNHNY and CDR2 SVGAGI (reference sequence). The CDR3 loop spans 14 amino acids. The chain's CDR3 is CASSYSDRADTQYF. CDR3 sequence (DNA): TGTGCCAGCAGTTACTCCGACCGTGCCGATACGCAGTATTTT.